This T cell receptor (beta chain) is from a study of shared clonotypes between healthy human individuals. TCRdb keeps only in-frame clones here, not all; method: immunoSEQ multiplex PCR. Of about 2,200,000 clones in the sample, more than 85% are singletons; the top ten hold roughly 1.7%. Of note for this clone: Its antigen is undetermined.

Naive CD8 populations comprised CD45RO-negative cells positively selected for CCR7, excluding terminally differentiated effector memory CD45RA+ cells. The study, taken as a whole, reports: The study found lower generation probabilities in non-shared clonotypes than in those shared by all four donors. Naive subsets usually exceeded memory subsets in estimated richness. Sampling covered nothing but blood. Tissue TCR repertoires likely differ from those found in blood.

The CDR3 covers 12 residues. V lost 6 bases, J lost 1 base, and 4 bases lay in between. From germline, CDR1 is MNHNY and CDR2 SVGAGI (reference sequence). This TCR was sampled from a man aged 18 to 29 in good health. Some clones in this sample may be carry-over from other donors' samples. The specimen was naive CD8+ T cells from PBMCs. The chain recombines TRBV6-6 with TRBJ2-1; no clear D. CDR3 residues: CASRSSYNEQFF. The CDR3 coding sequence is TGTGCCAGCAGAAGTTCCTACAATGAGCAGTTCTTC.